The source of this TCR beta chain is a study of cytomegalovirus exposure and HLA in healthy donors. Whole-study results and caveats: A missense variant in DCLRE1C was later tied to TCR beta V- and J-gene trimming. Presence/absence analyses supposed approximately even sequencing depth among donors.

Note on this clone: Its antigen is not known.

The germline V gene has CDR1 LGHNA and CDR2 YNFKEQ. The CDR3 is 16 residues long. The V and J ends lost 4 bases and 7 bases, in that order; junction bases with no gene match: 9. Amplification used 60 Vbeta primers and 13 Jbeta primers. Repertoires were generated with immunoSEQ multiplex PCR, while TCRdb's copy carries only in-frame clones and drops some. Found here are about 120,000 clones, roughly two thirds of them singletons; the top ten hold roughly 8.3%. Sequences were obtained from PBMCs. The receptor's source is a man aged 18-30 years in good health and CMV-seropositive. This chain uses TRBV4-2 with TRBJ1-6; TRBD1 aligns across 8 bases. DNA of the CDR3: TGTGCCAGCAGCCGAAAAAGCGACAGGGGAAATTCACCCCTCCACTTT. Its translation is CASSRKSDRGNSPLHF.